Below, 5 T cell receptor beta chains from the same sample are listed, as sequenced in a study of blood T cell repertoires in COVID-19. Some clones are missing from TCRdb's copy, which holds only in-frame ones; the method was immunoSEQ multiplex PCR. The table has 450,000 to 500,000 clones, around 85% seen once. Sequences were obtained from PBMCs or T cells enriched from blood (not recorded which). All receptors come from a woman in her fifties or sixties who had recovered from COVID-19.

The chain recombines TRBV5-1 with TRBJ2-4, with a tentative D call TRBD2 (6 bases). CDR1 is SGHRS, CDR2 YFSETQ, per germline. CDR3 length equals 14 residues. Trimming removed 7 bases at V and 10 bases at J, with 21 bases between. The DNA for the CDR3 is TGCGCCAGCCGCCTCCTTGGGGCGCGGGATATTCAGTACTTC. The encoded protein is CASRLLGARDIQYF.

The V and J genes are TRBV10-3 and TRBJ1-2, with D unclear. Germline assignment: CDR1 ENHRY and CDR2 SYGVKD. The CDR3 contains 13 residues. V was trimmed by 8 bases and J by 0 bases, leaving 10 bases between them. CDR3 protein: CAIGQIANYGYTF. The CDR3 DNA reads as TGTGCCATCGGGCAGATTGCTAACTATGGCTACACCTTC.

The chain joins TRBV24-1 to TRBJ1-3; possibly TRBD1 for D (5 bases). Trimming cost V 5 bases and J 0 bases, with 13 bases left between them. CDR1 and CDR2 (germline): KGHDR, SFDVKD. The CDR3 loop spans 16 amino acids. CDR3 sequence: CATSGGDLSSGNTIYF. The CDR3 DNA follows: TGTGCCACCAGTGGGGGGGACCTATCCTCTGGAAACACCATATATTTT.

The CDR3 reads CASSLYETGRYNEQFF. Here the CDR3 DNA reads TGTGCCAGCAGCTTATATGAGACAGGGCGCTACAATGAGCAGTTCTTC. V usage is TRBV11-3 and J usage is TRBJ2-1; 7 bases align to TRBD1. Losses at the gene ends were 2 bases for V and 3 bases for J; bases not matched to a gene: 7. Germline V gene data show CDR1 as SGHNT and CDR2 as YENEEA. This CDR3 contains 16 residues. Drawing the rest from reference TRBV11-3 and TRBJ2-1, the complete variable domain is EAGVVQSPRYKIIEKKQPVAFWCNPISGHNTLYWYLQNLGQGPELLIRYENEEAVDDSQLPKDRFSAERLKGVDSTLKIQPAELGDSAVYLCASSLYETGRYNEQFFGPGTRLTVL.

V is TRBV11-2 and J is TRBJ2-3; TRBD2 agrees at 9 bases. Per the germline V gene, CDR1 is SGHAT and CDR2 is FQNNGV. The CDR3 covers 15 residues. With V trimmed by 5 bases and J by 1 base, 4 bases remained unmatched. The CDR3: CASSTRLAGTDTQYF. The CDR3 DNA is TGTGCCAGCAGCACCCGACTAGCGGGCACAGATACGCAGTATTTT.